The entry below gives a single T cell receptor beta chain sequence along with its context. The antigen remains unidentified. Amplification used 60 Vbeta primers and 13 Jbeta primers. Libraries were prepared by immunoSEQ multiplex PCR; TCRdb keeps only in-frame clonotypes and omits some of them. The repertoire includes approximately 100,000 clones, roughly 82% of them detected once, and approximately 9.9% sits in the top ten. The CDR3 is made up of 14 amino acids. The V gene lost 4 bases and the J gene lost 5 bases, with 13 bases spanning the gap. Per germline, CDR1 LNHDA and CDR2 SQIVND (reference sequence). This sample is part of a study of cytomegalovirus exposure and HLA in healthy donors. Whole-study results and caveats: Within a later analysis, the majority of CMV-associated TCR beta chains appeared HLA-restricted. Later analysis demonstrated an association between a missense DCLRE1C variant and TCR beta V- and J-gene trimming.

Sequenced material: PBMCs. The V and J genes are TRBV19 and TRBJ2-3; D perhaps matches TRBD1 (6 bases). This receptor was obtained from a man aged 35-49 years in good health and CMV-seropositive. The CDR3 region has the DNA TGTGCCAGTAGTACGAAAGGGGGACGAGATACGCAGTATTTT. It yields the protein CASSTKGGRDTQYF.